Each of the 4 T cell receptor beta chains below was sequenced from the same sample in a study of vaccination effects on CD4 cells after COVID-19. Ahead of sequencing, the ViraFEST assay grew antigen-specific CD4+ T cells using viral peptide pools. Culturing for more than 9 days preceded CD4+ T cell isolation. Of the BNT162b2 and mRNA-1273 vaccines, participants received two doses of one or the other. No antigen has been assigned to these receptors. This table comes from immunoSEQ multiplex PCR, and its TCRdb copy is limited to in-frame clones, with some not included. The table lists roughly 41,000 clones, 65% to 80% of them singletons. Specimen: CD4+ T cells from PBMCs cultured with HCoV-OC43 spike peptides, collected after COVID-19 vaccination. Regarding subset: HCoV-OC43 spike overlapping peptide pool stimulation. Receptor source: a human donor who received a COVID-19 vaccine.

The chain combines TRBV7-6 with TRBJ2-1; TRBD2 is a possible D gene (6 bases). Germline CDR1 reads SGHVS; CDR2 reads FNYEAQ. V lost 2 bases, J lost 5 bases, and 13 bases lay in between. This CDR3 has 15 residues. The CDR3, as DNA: TGTGCCAGCAGCTTAATGGCTAGCGCTAACAATGAGCAGTTCTTC. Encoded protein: CASSLMASANNEQFF.

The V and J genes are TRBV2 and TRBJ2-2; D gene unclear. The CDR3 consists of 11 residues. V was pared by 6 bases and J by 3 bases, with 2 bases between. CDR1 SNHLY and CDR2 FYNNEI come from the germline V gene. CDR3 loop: CASSYTGELFF. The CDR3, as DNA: TGTGCCAGCAGCTACACCGGGGAGCTGTTTTTT.

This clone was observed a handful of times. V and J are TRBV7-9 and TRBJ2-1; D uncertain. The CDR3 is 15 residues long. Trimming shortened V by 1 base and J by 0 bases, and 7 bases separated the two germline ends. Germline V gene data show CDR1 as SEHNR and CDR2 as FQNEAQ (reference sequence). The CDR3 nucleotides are TGTGCCAGCAGCTTAGGGGTTAGCTCCTACAATGAGCAGTTCTTC. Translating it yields CASSLGVSSYNEQFF. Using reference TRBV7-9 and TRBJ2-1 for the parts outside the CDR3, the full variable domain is DTGVSQNPRHKITKRGQNVTFRCDPISEHNRLYWYRQTLGQGPEFLTYFQNEAQLEKSRLLSDRFSAERPKGSFSTLEIQRTEQGDSAMYLCASSLGVSSYNEQFFGPGTRLTVL.

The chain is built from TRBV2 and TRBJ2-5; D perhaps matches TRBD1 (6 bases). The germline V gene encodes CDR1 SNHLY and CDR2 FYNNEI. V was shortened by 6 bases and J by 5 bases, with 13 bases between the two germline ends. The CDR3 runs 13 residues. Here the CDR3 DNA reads TGTGCCAGCAGGACAGGACACGGGGAGACCCAGTACTTC. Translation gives CASRTGHGETQYF.